The rows below give T cell receptor beta chains drawn from one sample of a study of T cells in Graves' hyperthyroidism and ophthalmopathy. TCRdb fed the multiplex PCR reads into MiXCR, producing one record per CDR3 protein. The table shows hundreds of thousands of distinct CDR3 sequences, with roughly 20% occurring only once. The specimen was blood. The origin of the receptors is a man younger than 40 with Graves' ophthalmopathy. CDR3s include the opening cysteine and the closing phenylalanine or tryptophan. A D gene is named only where the DNA matches it firmly. Not all rows give a size; the values are once, few, many and, for expanded clones, a class.

d_call	j_call	clone_size	v_call	cdr3_nt	cdr3_aa
TRBD1	TRBJ1-1	many	TRBV30	TGTGCCTGGGACAGGGAGAACACTGAAGCTTTCTTT	CAWDRENTEAFF
-	TRBJ1-2	few	TRBV29-1	TGCAGCGTTGACTTTCGAACAGGGAACTATGGCTACACCTTC	CSVDFRTGNYGYTF
TRBD1	TRBJ1-2	-	TRBV13	TGTGCCAGCAGCTCCCGGGACAGCGGAACCCCGCGTGGCTACACCTTC	CASSSRDSGTPRGYTF
TRBD2	TRBJ2-1	few	TRBV10-3	TGTGCCATCAGTGACCCCGCTCTCACCTTAGCGGGAGTTAATGAGCAGTTCTTC	CAISDPALTLAGVNEQFF
TRBD1	TRBJ2-7	-	TRBV2	TGTGCCAGCAGTTCCCACCCACAGGGGGCATCCTACGAGCAGTACTTC	CASSSHPQGASYEQYF
TRBD2	TRBJ2-7	many	TRBV7-3	TGTGCCAGCAGCTACTTTGGCGGGGGCTACGAGCAGTACTTC	CASSYFGGGYEQYF
-	TRBJ2-1	few	TRBV6-1	TGTGCCAGCAGGAGGACCGATACTACCTACAATGAGCAGTTCTTC	CASRRTDTTYNEQFF
TRBD2	TRBJ2-7	many	TRBV28	TGTGCCAGCAGTTTGTTCGCGGGAGGTAACTACGAGCAGTACTTC	CASSLFAGGNYEQYF
-	TRBJ2-2	many	TRBV11-1	TGTGCCAGCAGTATGAGGGGGACCCAGACCCTAAACACCGGGGAGCTGTTTTTT	CASSMRGTQTLNTGELFF
TRBD2	TRBJ2-1	many	TRBV7-6	TGTGCCAGCAGCCAGACTAGCGGGAGGGAAAATGAGCAGTTCTTC	CASSQTSGRENEQFF
TRBD2	TRBJ2-3	-	TRBV11-2	TGTGCCAGCAGCTTGGAGGTAGCGGGAGCGCAAGATACGCAGTATTTT	CASSLEVAGAQDTQYF
-	TRBJ2-1	few	TRBV20-1	TGCAGTGCTAGAGAAGTAGCCAGGCCATACAATGAGCAGTTCTTC	CSAREVARPYNEQFF
-	TRBJ1-6	-	TRBV18	TGTGCCAGCTCACCAGGGATCGCCTCACCCCTCCACTTT	CASSPGIASPLHF
TRBD1	TRBJ1-2	-	TRBV20-1	TGCAGTGCAAGACAGGGGGCTAACTATGGCTACACCTTC	CSARQGANYGYTF
-	TRBJ2-1	once	TRBV5-1	TGCGCCAGCAGCCGAGCGGCCGGCTACAATGAGCAGTTCTTC	CASSRAAGYNEQFF
TRBD2	TRBJ2-3	once	TRBV7-2	TGTGCCAGCAGCGTAGGGGACTATCTGATTTCCGATACGCAGTATTTT	CASSVGDYLISDTQYF
TRBD1	TRBJ1-6	few	TRBV5-1	TGCGCCAGCAGCCCGGGACAGGGGGCTAGTAATTCACCCCTCCACTTT	CASSPGQGASNSPLHF
TRBD2	TRBJ2-7	-	TRBV7-2	TGTGCCAGCAGCGAGGGACTAGCGGGAGTAATCCACGAGCAGTACTTC	CASSEGLAGVIHEQYF
-	TRBJ2-3	few	TRBV20-1	TGCAGTGCTAGCCCCTCCCGGCAAGCTGGCGATACGCAGTATTTT	CSASPSRQAGDTQYF
-	TRBJ2-7	few	TRBV2	TGTGCCAGCAGACCCACATACGCGAGCTCCTACGAGCAGTACTTC	CASRPTYASSYEQYF
-	TRBJ1-4	many	TRBV3-1	TGTGCCAGCAGCCCGTCCGGTGGAAACGAAAAACTGTTTTTT	CASSPSGGNEKLFF
TRBD1	TRBJ1-3	-	TRBV6-1	TGTGCCAGCAAGGGACAGGGGTCCGGAAACACCATATATTTT	CASKGQGSGNTIYF
-	TRBJ2-3	-	TRBV5-4	TGTGCCAGCAGGGCTAAGGGACGGAGCACAGATACGCAGTATTTT	CASRAKGRSTDTQYF